These T cell receptor beta chains were read from a single sample in a study of CD8+ T cells in alopecia areata. The table came from immunoSEQ multiplex PCR; TCRdb's copy has only in-frame clones and leaves some out. The sample consists of about 42,000 clones, 50% to 70% of them appearing once. The sequenced sample was CD8+ T cells sorted from blood, obtained at week 4, from a patient treated with tofacitinib. The receptor source for this set is a human donor with alopecia areata. Both conserved end residues are part of each CDR3. Each record gives: D gene, J gene, clone size, V gene, CDR3 DNA, CDR3 protein. A D gene is named only where the DNA matches it firmly. Clone size is not always given. Where it is, it says once, few, many or a class for expanded clones.

d_call: TRBD1
j_call: TRBJ1-1
clone_size: .
v_call: TRBV19
cdr3_nt: TGTGCCACCCAAGGGGGCTCAGGCGGCACTGAAGCTTTCTTT
cdr3_aa: CATQGGSGGTEAFF

d_call: .
j_call: TRBJ2-7
clone_size: few
v_call: TRBV29-1
cdr3_nt: TGCAGCGTTGAAGGCGGCAGGCACGGTTACGAGCAGTACTTC
cdr3_aa: CSVEGGRHGYEQYF

d_call: TRBD1
j_call: TRBJ1-2
clone_size: once
v_call: TRBV13
cdr3_nt: TGTGCCAGCAGCTGGAGGACAGGGGGCGATCGAGGCTACACCTTC
cdr3_aa: CASSWRTGGDRGYTF

d_call: TRBD2
j_call: TRBJ2-3
clone_size: .
v_call: TRBV13
cdr3_nt: TGTGCCAGCAGCCCTAGCGGGGGGGCCGCAGATACGCAGTATTTT
cdr3_aa: CASSPSGGAADTQYF

d_call: .
j_call: TRBJ1-6
clone_size: .
v_call: TRBV27
cdr3_nt: TGTGCCAGCAGTTTATCGGCGGCAGGGAAGGACCTCCACTTT
cdr3_aa: CASSLSAAGKDLHF

d_call: TRBD1
j_call: TRBJ2-1
clone_size: .
v_call: TRBV29-1
cdr3_nt: TGCAGCGTTACAGGGGGGAATGAGCAGTTCTTC
cdr3_aa: CSVTGGNEQFF

d_call: TRBD1
j_call: TRBJ2-3
clone_size: .
v_call: TRBV30
cdr3_nt: TGTGCCTGGACTGGACAGGGTCCAGATACGCAGTATTTT
cdr3_aa: CAWTGQGPDTQYF

d_call: .
j_call: TRBJ2-1
clone_size: .
v_call: TRBV30
cdr3_nt: TGTGCCTGGAGTCCAGGGGGGGACCCTAATGAGCAGTTCTTC
cdr3_aa: CAWSPGGDPNEQFF

d_call: .
j_call: TRBJ1-2
clone_size: .
v_call: TRBV6-6
cdr3_nt: TGTGCCAGCAGTTACGGCAGAGACTATGGCTACACCTTC
cdr3_aa: CASSYGRDYGYTF

d_call: .
j_call: TRBJ2-7
clone_size: .
v_call: TRBV5-6
cdr3_nt: TGTGCCAGCAGCTACGGACAAGGCTACGAGCAGTACTTC
cdr3_aa: CASSYGQGYEQYF

d_call: .
j_call: TRBJ2-6
clone_size: few
v_call: TRBV29-1
cdr3_nt: TGCAGCGTCGCCATGGGGGATTTTTCTGGGGCCAACGTCCTGACTTTC
cdr3_aa: CSVAMGDFSGANVLTF

d_call: TRBD2
j_call: TRBJ2-3
clone_size: few
v_call: TRBV30
cdr3_nt: TGTGCCTGGAGTAGCGGGGGCACAGATACGCAGTATTTT
cdr3_aa: CAWSSGGTDTQYF

d_call: .
j_call: TRBJ2-1
clone_size: .
v_call: TRBV27
cdr3_nt: TGTGCCAGCAGTTTAGGTCAGGAGCAGTTCTTC
cdr3_aa: CASSLGQEQFF

d_call: .
j_call: TRBJ1-1
clone_size: .
v_call: TRBV4-3
cdr3_nt: TGCGCCAGCAGCCAAGAGCTTGGGGGGGTAACTGAAGCTTTCTTT
cdr3_aa: CASSQELGGVTEAFF

d_call: .
j_call: TRBJ1-2
clone_size: .
v_call: TRBV25-1
cdr3_nt: TGTGCCAGCAGTGATAGCCCTGGGGATGGCTACACCTTC
cdr3_aa: CASSDSPGDGYTF

d_call: TRBD2
j_call: TRBJ2-5
clone_size: .
v_call: TRBV25-1
cdr3_nt: TGTGCCAGCAGTGAATCGAAGTTCCCGGGAGGGACCCAGTACTTC
cdr3_aa: CASSESKFPGGTQYF

d_call: .
j_call: TRBJ2-7
clone_size: .
v_call: TRBV29-1
cdr3_nt: TGCAGCCGTCAGGGACAATCATACGAGCAGTACTTC
cdr3_aa: CSRQGQSYEQYF

d_call: .
j_call: TRBJ2-1
clone_size: .
v_call: TRBV7-6
cdr3_nt: TGTGCCAGCAGCTTATCATCACTTCCCTACAATGAGCAGTTCTTC
cdr3_aa: CASSLSSLPYNEQFF

d_call: .
j_call: TRBJ1-1
clone_size: once
v_call: TRBV13
cdr3_nt: TGTGCCAGCAGCCCCCGGGACAATAAAGACGGCGGGACTGAAGCTTTCTTT
cdr3_aa: CASSPRDNKDGGTEAFF

d_call: .
j_call: TRBJ2-5
clone_size: .
v_call: TRBV29-1
cdr3_nt: TGCAGCGTCGAAGGGCAGGAATGGGGAGAGACCCAGTACTTC
cdr3_aa: CSVEGQEWGETQYF

d_call: .
j_call: TRBJ2-5
clone_size: once
v_call: TRBV29-1
cdr3_nt: TGCAGCGCCGTCGGTGGCCTCACCCAAGAGACCCAGTACTTC
cdr3_aa: CSAVGGLTQETQYF

d_call: .
j_call: TRBJ1-4
clone_size: .
v_call: TRBV4-3
cdr3_nt: TGCGCCAGCAGCTCTATGTCGGGAGGGGACGAAAAACTGTTTTTT
cdr3_aa: CASSSMSGGDEKLFF

d_call: TRBD2
j_call: TRBJ2-1
clone_size: few
v_call: TRBV4-3
cdr3_nt: TGCGCCAGCAGCCAAGATTTAGCGGGGGAACGGTTCTTC
cdr3_aa: CASSQDLAGERFF

d_call: .
j_call: TRBJ2-5
clone_size: .
v_call: TRBV29-1
cdr3_nt: TGCAGCGTTGAATACGCCGGGGAGGCGGAGACCCAGTACTTC
cdr3_aa: CSVEYAGEAETQYF

d_call: .
j_call: TRBJ1-2
clone_size: .
v_call: TRBV29-1
cdr3_nt: TGCAGCGTAGAATGGGGGGCGGGCGGCTACACCTTC
cdr3_aa: CSVEWGAGGYTF

d_call: TRBD1
j_call: TRBJ2-7
clone_size: .
v_call: TRBV6-5
cdr3_nt: TGTGCCAGCAGTTACTCGGACAGGGGCGAGCAGTACTTC
cdr3_aa: CASSYSDRGEQYF

d_call: TRBD1
j_call: TRBJ1-2
clone_size: .
v_call: TRBV29-1
cdr3_nt: TGCAGCGCCGAACTAATGACAGGGGGGGACTATGGCTACACCTTC
cdr3_aa: CSAELMTGGDYGYTF

d_call: .
j_call: TRBJ2-7
clone_size: few
v_call: TRBV29-1
cdr3_nt: TGCAGCGTTGAAGATCGAGATTACGAGCAGTACTTC
cdr3_aa: CSVEDRDYEQYF

d_call: .
j_call: TRBJ1-1
clone_size: once
v_call: TRBV4-3
cdr3_nt: TGCGCCAGCAGCCGGGCCTTACAAGACGACACTGAAGCTTTCTTT
cdr3_aa: CASSRALQDDTEAFF

d_call: TRBD2
j_call: TRBJ2-1
clone_size: few
v_call: TRBV7-9
cdr3_nt: TGTGCCAGCAGCTCACGAGGGACTAGCGGGTGGAATGAGCAGTTCTTC
cdr3_aa: CASSSRGTSGWNEQFF

d_call: TRBD2
j_call: TRBJ2-5
clone_size: .
v_call: TRBV13
cdr3_nt: TGTGCCAGCAGCTACAAAGCGGGGGGAATGGAGACCCAGTACTTC
cdr3_aa: CASSYKAGGMETQYF

d_call: TRBD1
j_call: TRBJ2-4
clone_size: .
v_call: TRBV7-9
cdr3_nt: TGTGCCAGCAGCGGGAGACAGGGGGCGACCAAAAACATTCAGTACTTC
cdr3_aa: CASSGRQGATKNIQYF

d_call: .
j_call: TRBJ1-1
clone_size: few
v_call: TRBV29-1
cdr3_nt: TGCAGCGCGCTGAACACTGAAGCTTTCTTT
cdr3_aa: CSALNTEAFF

d_call: .
j_call: TRBJ2-5
clone_size: .
v_call: TRBV9
cdr3_nt: TGTGCCAGCAGCGTAGAGGGACTCCAAGAGACCCAGTACTTC
cdr3_aa: CASSVEGLQETQYF

d_call: .
j_call: TRBJ1-4
clone_size: .
v_call: TRBV5-6
cdr3_nt: TGTGCCAGCAGTGGAGGGGCCAGGGAAAAACTGTTTTTT
cdr3_aa: CASSGGAREKLFF

d_call: .
j_call: TRBJ2-1
clone_size: .
v_call: TRBV7-3
cdr3_nt: TGTGCCAGCAGCTTGGGGCCGACAGATTACAATGAGCAGTTCTTC
cdr3_aa: CASSLGPTDYNEQFF

d_call: TRBD1
j_call: TRBJ2-1
clone_size: few
v_call: TRBV29-1
cdr3_nt: TGCAGCGCACCCGGGACAGGGGCCAATGAGCAGTTCTTC
cdr3_aa: CSAPGTGANEQFF

d_call: .
j_call: TRBJ1-5
clone_size: once
v_call: TRBV9
cdr3_nt: TGTGCCAGCAGCGTGGGTTGGGACAATCAGCCCCAGCATTTT
cdr3_aa: CASSVGWDNQPQHF

d_call: .
j_call: TRBJ1-2
clone_size: .
v_call: TRBV6-6
cdr3_nt: TGTGCCAGCAGTAATCCGGGACTCAGCTATGGCTACACCTTC
cdr3_aa: CASSNPGLSYGYTF

d_call: .
j_call: TRBJ1-2
clone_size: .
v_call: TRBV29-1
cdr3_nt: TGCAGCGCCCCGACAGACAACTACTATGGCTACACCTTC
cdr3_aa: CSAPTDNYYGYTF

d_call: .
j_call: TRBJ1-1
clone_size: .
v_call: TRBV29-1
cdr3_nt: TGCAGCGTTGAAGGACTAGCCCTTAACACTGAAGCTTTCTTT
cdr3_aa: CSVEGLALNTEAFF

d_call: TRBD1
j_call: TRBJ1-5
clone_size: once
v_call: TRBV30
cdr3_nt: TGTGCCTGGAGTGTAAAATTCGGAGACAGGGACAATCAGCCCCAGCATTTT
cdr3_aa: CAWSVKFGDRDNQPQHF

d_call: TRBD2
j_call: TRBJ2-7
clone_size: few
v_call: TRBV30
cdr3_nt: TGTGCCTGGAGAGCGGGGCAGGGCACCTACGAGCAGTACTTC
cdr3_aa: CAWRAGQGTYEQYF

d_call: .
j_call: TRBJ2-3
clone_size: .
v_call: TRBV29-1
cdr3_nt: TGCAGCGTTGTCCTCTCGGGTCAGATTACAGATACGCAGTATTTT
cdr3_aa: CSVVLSGQITDTQYF

d_call: .
j_call: TRBJ1-5
clone_size: .
v_call: TRBV7-2
cdr3_nt: TGTGCCAGTCCCGGACAGCCCCAGCATTTT
cdr3_aa: CASPGQPQHF